The text below deals with one T cell receptor (beta chain). Its antigen is still unknown. Arm-PCR of CDR3 regions and iRepertoire HTBI primers were used to build TCR beta libraries. Original data processing: Samples jointly harbored fewer than 65 TRBV and about 15 TRBJ segments. MiXCR, run by TCRdb on the multiplex PCR reads, gives a single entry per CDR3 protein. These V and J calls derive from TCRdb rather than the authors' analysis. Seen here are 500,000 to 800,000 distinct CDR3 sequences, 30% observed once, and the top ten hold around 42%. With 3 bases removed from V and 7 bases from J, the gap between germline ends came to 10 bases. This CDR3 spans 12 amino acids. The germline CDR1 and CDR2 sequences are SGHKS and YYEKEE (reference sequence). This entry comes from a study of regulatory T cells in long-lasting Graves disease. Findings of the study overall: TRBV28, TRBJ1-2 and TRBJ2-5 were segments that persistent disease favored.

Time point: persistent/refractory GD, antithyroid drugs over 5 years with positive TRAb. PBMC RNA served as the TCR library source. Patients all came to the study from an endocrinology department in Xi'an, China. Each patient gave around 9.7 milliliters of EDTA-anticoagulated peripheral blood. The specimen comprised peripheral blood mononuclear cells (PBMCs), sampled when the disease was refractory, from a patient treated with antithyroid drugs. This clonotype was sampled from a female donor with Graves disease. The chain has TRBV5-5 and TRBJ1-1; weak D call: TRBD1 (6 bases). The CDR3 DNA sequence: TGTGCCAGCAGCTGGATGGACAGTGAAGCTTTCTTT. Amino acid sequence: CASSWMDSEAFF.